Below, 10 T cell receptor beta chains from the same sample are listed, as sequenced in a study of T-cell memory formation after mild COVID-19 (dated by TCRdb to 2020 to 2023). Receptor libraries were prepared by 5' RACE. Reads for this sample came from an Illumina NovaSeq 6000. TCRdb reprocessing: public reads trimmed at Q25 with fastp, clones called with MiXCR, in-frame beta chains kept. Each CDR3 protein appears once, grouped with its most common genes and DNA. This sample is represented by a few hundred thousand distinct CDR3 sequences; about 21% of them were singletons. The ten largest clones represent 12% of the sample. The sample comprised PBMCs or a T cell subset sorted from them (not recorded which). The origin of the receptors is an adult woman who had mild COVID-19 (a few samples of this study predate the infection). The sample titles of this study are shuffled in the database, so cell type and time point are left out; the donor was told from shared clones.

The sample holds a few counts of this clonotype. The chain couples TRBV4-3 to TRBJ1-2; D unclear. Germline CDR1 LGHNA, CDR2 YSLEER. This CDR3 comprises 13 residues. V lost 0 bases and J lost 8, with 10 bases in between. CDR3 in amino acids: CASSQEAVGGYTF. CDR3 DNA sequence: TGCGCCAGCAGCCAAGAGGCGGTGGGGGGCTACACCTTC.

In its sample, this clonotype was seen a few times. The chain has TRBV19 and TRBJ1-1, with 8 bases matching TRBD1. V gave up 6 bases and J gave up 8 bases; unmatched junction bases: 11. In germline, CDR1 is LNHDA, CDR2 SQIVND (reference sequence). The CDR3 extends over 14 amino acids. The CDR3 nucleotides are TGTGCCAGTAGACTCGGACAGGGATCCGCGGAAGCTTTCTTT. It yields the protein CASRLGQGSAEAFF.

Ten or more counts support this clonotype. V usage is TRBV12-3 or TRBV12-4 and J usage is TRBJ2-3, with a tentative D call TRBD2 (6 bases). The CDR3 loop spans 15 amino acids. Trimming took 3 bases from V and 1 from J, leaving 11 bases between them. CDR3 in amino acids: CASSFSGVGTDTQYF. The CDR3 DNA follows: TGTGCCAGCAGTTTTTCGGGGGTCGGCACAGATACGCAGTATTTT.

The V and J genes are TRBV4-1 and TRBJ2-3; D tentatively reads TRBD1 or TRBD2 (6 bases each). The CDR3 is 17 amino acids. The V gene's germline CDR1 is MGHRA and CDR2 YSYEKL. Trimming removed 0 bases at V and 4 bases at J, with 17 bases between. The DNA of the CDR3 is TGCGCCAGCAGCCAAGACCGGGCCGGGGGCCCAGCAGATACGCAGTATTTT. Translated, it gives CASSQDRAGGPADTQYF.

This clonotype was seen at least ten times. V gene TRBV4-3 combines with J gene TRBJ2-1, with 12 bases that match TRBD2. The junction had 7 bases not matched to a gene; V was cut back by 0 bases and J by 7 bases. The germline CDR1 and CDR2 sequences are LGHNA and YSLEER. The CDR3 covers 17 residues. As DNA, the CDR3 is TGCGCCAGCAGCCAAGATAACGCTAGCGGGAGGGTAAATGAGCAGTTCTTC. Translating gives CASSQDNASGRVNEQFF.

J is TRBJ2-5 and V is TRBV24-1, with D uncertain. CDR1 is KGHDR and CDR2 is SFDVKD in the germline V gene. Trimming shortened V by 4 bases and J by 4 bases, and 9 bases separated the two germline ends. The CDR3 extends over 13 amino acids. The CDR3 protein is CATSDRIRETQYF. CDR3 DNA: TGTGCCACCAGTGACAGAATTCGAGAGACCCAGTACTTC.

The chain is built from TRBV7-2 and TRBJ2-3, with TRBD2 matching 8 bases. The CDR3 runs to 17 residues. Losses at the gene ends were 6 bases for V and 0 bases for J; bases not matched to a gene: 11. Germline CDR1 and CDR2: SGHTA and FQGNSA. This chain's CDR3 is CASSYIAGTLSTDTQYF. The CDR3 nucleotides are TGTGCCAGCAGTTATATAGCGGGGACGCTTAGCACAGATACGCAGTATTTT. The variable domain in full, completed from reference TRBV7-2 and TRBJ2-3, reads GAGVSQSPSNKVTEKGKDVELRCDPISGHTALYWYRQSLGQGLEFLIYFQGNSAPDKSGLPSDRFSAERTGGSVSTLTIQRTQQEDSAVYLCASSYIAGTLSTDTQYFGPGTRLTVL.

The chain is built from TRBV7-9 and TRBJ1-4; possibly TRBD1 for D (5 bases). The CDR3 has 17 amino acids. Germline V gives CDR1 SEHNR, CDR2 FQNEAQ (reference sequence). V lost 5 bases and J 5 bases, leaving 21 bases between the germline ends. The CDR3 sequence is CASSPKDTPQLNEKLFF. In DNA form, the CDR3 reads TGTGCCAGCAGCCCAAAGGACACCCCCCAACTAAATGAAAAACTGTTTTTT.

The chain carries TRBV4-1 and TRBJ2-3, with TRBD2 identical over 11 bases. The CDR3 spans 16 residues. Losses at the gene ends were 1 base for V and 4 bases for J; bases not matched to a gene: 4. Per germline, CDR1 MGHRA and CDR2 YSYEKL. The CDR3 DNA is TGCGCCAGCAGCCAAGTGTTAGCGGGGGGGTCAGATACGCAGTATTTT. Protein sequence: CASSQVLAGGSDTQYF.

This clonotype turned up a few times. V is TRBV27 and J is TRBJ1-2; possible D gene TRBD1, 6 bases. CDR1 is MNHEY, CDR2 SMNVEV, per germline (reference sequence). Trimming removed 6 bases from V and 1 base from J, with 12 bases in between. The CDR3 totals 14 residues. CDR3 region: CASRGDIRNYGYTF. The CDR3 nucleotides are TGTGCCAGCAGGGGGGACATTCGTAACTATGGCTACACCTTC.